This is a list of T cell receptor beta chains from one sample in a study of control samples from healthy donors and cancer patients. Data came from immunoSEQ multiplex PCR; TCRdb stores just in-frame clones and leaves some out. The sample lists more than 95,000 clones; over 80% were seen once. Sequenced input: PBMCs. The receptor set was obtained from a man older than 75 with head and neck cancer. Each CDR3 is given with its conserved first and last residue. Fields, in order: V gene, clone size, J gene, D gene, CDR3 protein, CDR3 DNA. D genes are given only for firm matches. Size is stated for part of the rows, as once, few or many counts, or as a class when the clone is expanded.

TRBV19	.	TRBJ1-2	.	CASTRGPGADYGYTF	TGTGCCAGTACCAGAGGACCCGGGGCTGACTATGGCTACACCTTC
TRBV5-5	.	TRBJ1-5	.	CASSRGPPGAQPQHF	TGTGCCAGCAGCAGGGGACCTCCGGGGGCGCAGCCCCAGCATTTT
TRBV5-1	.	TRBJ2-1	.	CASSLWGDNEQFF	TGCGCCAGCAGCTTGTGGGGGGACAATGAGCAGTTCTTC
TRBV20-1	.	TRBJ1-2	.	CSARDGGYTF	TGCAGTGCTAGAGATGGAGGCTACACCTTC
TRBV7-6	.	TRBJ1-1	TRBD1	CASSQRQGLAFF	TGTGCCAGCAGCCAAAGACAGGGTTTAGCTTTCTTT
TRBV4-1	few	TRBJ2-6	.	CASSQEGTFSGANVLTF	TGCGCCAGCAGCCAAGAGGGGACATTCTCTGGGGCCAACGTCCTGACTTTC
TRBV27	.	TRBJ2-1	.	CASSYREPPRVNEQFF	TGTGCCAGCAGTTACAGGGAGCCCCCGAGGGTTAATGAGCAGTTCTTC
TRBV27	.	TRBJ1-2	.	CASSLGRTYGYTF	TGTGCCAGCAGTTTAGGACGGACCTATGGCTACACCTTC
TRBV7-9	.	TRBJ2-2	.	CASSATGSVNTGELFF	TGTGCCAGCAGCGCCACAGGGTCCGTGAACACCGGGGAGCTGTTTTTT
TRBV5-1	.	TRBJ1-1	.	CASSLGHGGFTEAFF	TGCGCCAGCAGCTTGGGACATGGGGGGTTCACTGAAGCTTTCTTT
TRBV5-1	.	TRBJ1-2	TRBD1	CASSSDRYGYTF	TGCGCCAGCAGCTCGGACAGGTATGGCTACACCTTC
TRBV10-3	.	TRBJ2-1	.	CAISEGRQGRGNEQFF	TGTGCCATCAGTGAGGGCCGCCAGGGGAGAGGAAATGAGCAGTTCTTC
TRBV6-5	once	TRBJ1-5	TRBD1	CASRLTGGSQPQHF	TGTGCCAGCAGGTTGACAGGGGGAAGTCAGCCCCAGCATTTT
TRBV6-2/TRBV6-3	.	TRBJ2-3	.	CASSPSAATDTQYF	TGTGCCAGCAGTCCATCGGCCGCCACAGATACGCAGTATTTT
TRBV4-3	.	TRBJ2-7	TRBD2	CASSLGLAGGQEQYF	TGCGCCAGCAGCCTGGGACTAGCGGGAGGGCAAGAGCAGTACTTC
TRBV28	.	TRBJ1-1	TRBD1	CASSSLTTGGLGTEAFF	TGTGCCAGCAGTTCCCTCACGACAGGGGGATTGGGCACTGAAGCTTTCTTT
TRBV13	.	TRBJ2-7	TRBD1	CASTPQGVRGEQYF	TGTGCCAGTACCCCTCAGGGGGTTAGGGGCGAGCAGTACTTC
TRBV6-5	.	TRBJ1-6	.	CASSYRGGNNSPLHF	TGTGCCAGCAGCTACCGAGGGGGGAACAATTCACCCCTCCACTTT